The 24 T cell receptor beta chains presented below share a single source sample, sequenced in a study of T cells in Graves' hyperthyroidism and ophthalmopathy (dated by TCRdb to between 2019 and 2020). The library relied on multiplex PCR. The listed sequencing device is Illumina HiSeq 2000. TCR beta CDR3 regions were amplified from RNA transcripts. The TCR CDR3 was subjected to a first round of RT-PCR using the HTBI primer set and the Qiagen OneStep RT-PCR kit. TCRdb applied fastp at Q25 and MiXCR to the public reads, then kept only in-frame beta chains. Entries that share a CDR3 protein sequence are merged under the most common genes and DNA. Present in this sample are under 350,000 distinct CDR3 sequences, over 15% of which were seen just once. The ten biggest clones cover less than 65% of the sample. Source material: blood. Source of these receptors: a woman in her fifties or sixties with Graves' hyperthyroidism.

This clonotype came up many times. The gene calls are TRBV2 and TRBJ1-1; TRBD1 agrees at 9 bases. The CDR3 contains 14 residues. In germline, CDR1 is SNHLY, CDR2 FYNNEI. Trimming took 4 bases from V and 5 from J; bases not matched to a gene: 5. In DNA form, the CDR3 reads TGTGCCAGCAGTGGACAGGGGGTGAGGACTGAAGCTTTCTTT. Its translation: CASSGQGVRTEAFF.

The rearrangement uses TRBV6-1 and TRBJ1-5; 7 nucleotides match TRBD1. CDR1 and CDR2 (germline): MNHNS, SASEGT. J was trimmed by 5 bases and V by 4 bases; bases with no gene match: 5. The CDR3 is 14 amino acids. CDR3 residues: CASSGATGDQPQHF. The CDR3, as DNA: TGTGCCAGCAGTGGCGCAACAGGGGATCAGCCCCAGCATTTT.

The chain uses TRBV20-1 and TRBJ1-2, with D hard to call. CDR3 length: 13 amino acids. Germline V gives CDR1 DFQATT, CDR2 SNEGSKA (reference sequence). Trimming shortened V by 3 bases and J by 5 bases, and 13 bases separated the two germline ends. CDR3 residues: CSASLAEAYGYTF. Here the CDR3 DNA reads TGCAGTGCTAGTCTCGCCGAGGCTTATGGCTACACCTTC.

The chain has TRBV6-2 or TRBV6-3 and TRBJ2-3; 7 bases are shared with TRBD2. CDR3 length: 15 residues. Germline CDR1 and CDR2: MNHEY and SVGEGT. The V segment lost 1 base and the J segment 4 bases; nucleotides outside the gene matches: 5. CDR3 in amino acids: CASSYFAGVPDTQYF. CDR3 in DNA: TGTGCCAGCAGTTACTTTGCGGGGGTTCCAGATACGCAGTATTTT.

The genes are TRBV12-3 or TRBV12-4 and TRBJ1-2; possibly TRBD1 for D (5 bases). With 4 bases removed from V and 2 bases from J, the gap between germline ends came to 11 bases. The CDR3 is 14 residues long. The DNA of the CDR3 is TGTGCCAGCAGTTCGGACATTTCAAACTATGGCTACACCTTC. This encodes CASSSDISNYGYTF.

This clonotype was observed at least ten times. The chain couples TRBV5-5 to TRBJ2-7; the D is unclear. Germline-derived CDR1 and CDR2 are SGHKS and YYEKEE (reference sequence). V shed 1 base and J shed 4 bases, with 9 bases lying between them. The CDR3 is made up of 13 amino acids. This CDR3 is CASSLWGRYEQYV. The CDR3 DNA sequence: TGTGCCAGCAGCTTGTGGGGTCGGTACGAGCAGTACGTC.

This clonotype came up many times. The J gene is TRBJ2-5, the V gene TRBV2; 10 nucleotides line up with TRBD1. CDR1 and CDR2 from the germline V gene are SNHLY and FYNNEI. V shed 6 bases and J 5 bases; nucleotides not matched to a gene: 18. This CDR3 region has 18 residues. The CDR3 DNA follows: TGTGCCAGCAGCAGAAAACTAACCCCGGGACAGGGGTTGGAGACCCAGTACTTC. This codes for CASSRKLTPGQGLETQYF.

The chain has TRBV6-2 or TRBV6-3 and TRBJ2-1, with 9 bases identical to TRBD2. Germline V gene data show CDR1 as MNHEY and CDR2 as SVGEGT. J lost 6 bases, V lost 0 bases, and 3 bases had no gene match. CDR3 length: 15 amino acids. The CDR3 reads CASSYSASGVNEQFF. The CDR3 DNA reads TGTGCCAGCAGTTACTCGGCTAGCGGGGTCAATGAGCAGTTCTTC.

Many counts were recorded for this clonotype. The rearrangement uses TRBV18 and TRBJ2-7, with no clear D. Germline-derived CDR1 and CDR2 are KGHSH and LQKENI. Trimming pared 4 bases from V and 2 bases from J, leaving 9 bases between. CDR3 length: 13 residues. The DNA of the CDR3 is TGTGCCAGCTCACAGACTCGTACCTACGAGCAGTACTTC. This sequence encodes CASSQTRTYEQYF. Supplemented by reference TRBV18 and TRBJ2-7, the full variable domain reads NAGVMQNPRHLVRRRGQEARLRCSPMKGHSHVYWYRQLPEEGLKFMVYLQKENIIDESGMPKERFSAEFPKEGPSILRIQQVVRGDSAAYFCASSQTRTYEQYFGPGTRLTVT.

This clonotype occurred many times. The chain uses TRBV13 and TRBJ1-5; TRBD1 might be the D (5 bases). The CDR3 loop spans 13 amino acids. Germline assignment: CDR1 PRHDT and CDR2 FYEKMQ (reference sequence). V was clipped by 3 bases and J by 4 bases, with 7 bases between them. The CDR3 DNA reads TGTGCCAGCAGCTTCCAGGGAAATCAGCCCCAGCATTTT. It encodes CASSFQGNQPQHF.

CDR3 bases: TGTGCCAGCAGCCCGGTCGGTCAGACCAAAGCTTTCTTT. Translated, it gives CASSPVGQTKAFF. This chain links TRBV11-2 with TRBJ1-1; D unclear. Germline CDR1 and CDR2: SGHAT and FQNNGV. Trimming stripped 5 bases from V and 9 bases from J, with 16 bases between. The CDR3 loop spans 13 amino acids. The full variable domain, with the rest looked up from reference TRBV11-2 and TRBJ1-1, is EAGVAQSPRYKIIEKRQSVAFWCNPISGHATLYWYQQILGQGPKLLIQFQNNGVVDDSQLPKDRFSAERLKGVDSTLKIQPAKLEDSAVYLCASSPVGQTKAFFGQGTRLTVV.

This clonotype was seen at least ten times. The CDR3 loop reads CAISVGHGHTF. CDR3 DNA: TGTGCCATCAGTGTGGGACACGGTCACACCTTC. This chain connects TRBV10-3 to TRBJ1-2; TRBD1 might be the D (6 bases). Trimming left V 4 bases short and J 12 bases short, with 12 bases between. Germline V gives CDR1 ENHRY, CDR2 SYGVKD. The CDR3 loop spans 11 amino acids.

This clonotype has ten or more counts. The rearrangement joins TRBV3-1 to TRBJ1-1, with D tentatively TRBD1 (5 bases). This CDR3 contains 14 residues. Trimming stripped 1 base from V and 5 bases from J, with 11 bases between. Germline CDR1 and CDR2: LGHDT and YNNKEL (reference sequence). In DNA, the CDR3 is TGTGCCAGCAGCCAAGCTGGGGGGATGACTGAAGCTTTCTTT. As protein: CASSQAGGMTEAFF.

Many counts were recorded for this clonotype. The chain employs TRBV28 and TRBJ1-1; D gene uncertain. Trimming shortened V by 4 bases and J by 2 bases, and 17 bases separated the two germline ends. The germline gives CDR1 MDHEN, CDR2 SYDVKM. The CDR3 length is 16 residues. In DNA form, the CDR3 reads TGTGCCAGCAGTTCCCCGGGGAGAGTGGGTAACACTGAAGCTTTCTTT. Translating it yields CASSSPGRVGNTEAFF.

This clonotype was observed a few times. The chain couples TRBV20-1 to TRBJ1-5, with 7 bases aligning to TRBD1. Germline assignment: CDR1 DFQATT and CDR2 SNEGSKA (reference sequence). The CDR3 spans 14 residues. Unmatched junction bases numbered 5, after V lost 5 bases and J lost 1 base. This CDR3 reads CSAPPGQSNQPQHF. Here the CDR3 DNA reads TGCAGTGCTCCCCCGGGACAGAGCAATCAGCCCCAGCATTTT.

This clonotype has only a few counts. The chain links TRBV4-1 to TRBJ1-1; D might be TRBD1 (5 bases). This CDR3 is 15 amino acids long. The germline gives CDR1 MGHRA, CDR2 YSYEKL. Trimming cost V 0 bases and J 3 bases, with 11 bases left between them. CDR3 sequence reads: CASSQDQGYYTEAFF. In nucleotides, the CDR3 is TGCGCCAGCAGCCAAGATCAGGGTTATTACACTGAAGCTTTCTTT.

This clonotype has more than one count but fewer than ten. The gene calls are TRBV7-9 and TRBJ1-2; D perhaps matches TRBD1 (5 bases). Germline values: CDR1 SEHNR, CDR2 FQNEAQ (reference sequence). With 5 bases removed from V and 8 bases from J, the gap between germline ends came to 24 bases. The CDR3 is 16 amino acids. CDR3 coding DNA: TGTGCCAGCAGCCCAAATACGGGGGAGGGACTCCACGGCTACACCTTC. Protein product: CASSPNTGEGLHGYTF.

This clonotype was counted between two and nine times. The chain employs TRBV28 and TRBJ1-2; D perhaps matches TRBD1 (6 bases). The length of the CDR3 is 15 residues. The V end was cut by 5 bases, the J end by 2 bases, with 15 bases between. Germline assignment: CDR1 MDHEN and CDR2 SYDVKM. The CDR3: CASSKQGALNYGYTF. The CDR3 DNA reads TGTGCCAGCAGTAAACAGGGTGCCCTCAACTATGGCTACACCTTC.

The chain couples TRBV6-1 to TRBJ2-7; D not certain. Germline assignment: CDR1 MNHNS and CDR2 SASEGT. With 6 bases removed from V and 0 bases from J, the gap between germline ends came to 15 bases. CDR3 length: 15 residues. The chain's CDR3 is CASSPYLTSSYEQYF. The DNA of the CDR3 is TGTGCCAGCAGCCCCTACTTAACCAGCTCCTACGAGCAGTACTTC.

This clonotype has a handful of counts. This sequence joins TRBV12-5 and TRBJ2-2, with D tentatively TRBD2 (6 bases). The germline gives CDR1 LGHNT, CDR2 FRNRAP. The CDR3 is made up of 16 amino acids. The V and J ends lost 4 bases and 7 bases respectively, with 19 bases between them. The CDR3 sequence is CASGSRRGTLFGELFF. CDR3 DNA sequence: TGTGCTAGTGGTTCCCGACGGGGGACCCTTTTCGGGGAGCTGTTTTTT. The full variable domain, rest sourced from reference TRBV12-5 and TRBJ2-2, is DARVTQTPRHKVTEMGQEVTMRCQPILGHNTVFWYRQTMMQGLELLAYFRNRAPLDDSGMPKDRFSAEMPDATLATLKIQPSEPRDSAVYFCASGSRRGTLFGELFFGEGSRLTVL.

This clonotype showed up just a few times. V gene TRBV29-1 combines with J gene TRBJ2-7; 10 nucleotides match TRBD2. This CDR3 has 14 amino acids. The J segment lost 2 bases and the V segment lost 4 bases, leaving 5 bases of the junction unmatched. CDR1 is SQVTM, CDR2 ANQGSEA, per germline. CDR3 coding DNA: TGCAGCGTTGGTGTAGCGGGAGGACCCTACGAGCAGTACTTC. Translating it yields CSVGVAGGPYEQYF.

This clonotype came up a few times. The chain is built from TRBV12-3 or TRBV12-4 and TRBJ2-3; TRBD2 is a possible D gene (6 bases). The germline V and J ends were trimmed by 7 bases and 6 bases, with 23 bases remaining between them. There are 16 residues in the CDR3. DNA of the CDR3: TGTGCCAGCAACCTACGGGACTCTCCATTTGCGGATACGCAGTATTTT. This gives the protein CASNLRDSPFADTQYF.

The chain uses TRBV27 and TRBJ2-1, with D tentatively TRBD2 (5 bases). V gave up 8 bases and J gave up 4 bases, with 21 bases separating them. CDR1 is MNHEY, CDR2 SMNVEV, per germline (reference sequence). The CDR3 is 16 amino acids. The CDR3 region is CASLATIEIPYNEQFF. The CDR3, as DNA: TGTGCCAGCCTCGCGACTATTGAAATACCGTACAATGAGCAGTTCTTC.

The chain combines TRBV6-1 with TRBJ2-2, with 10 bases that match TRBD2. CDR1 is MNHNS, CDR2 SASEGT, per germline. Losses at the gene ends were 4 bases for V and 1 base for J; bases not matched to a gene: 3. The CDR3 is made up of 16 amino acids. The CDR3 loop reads CASSGRLAGNTGELFF. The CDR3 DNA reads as TGTGCCAGCAGTGGGAGACTAGCGGGGAACACCGGGGAGCTGTTTTTT.